These T cell receptor beta chains were read from a single sample in a study of blood T cell repertoires in COVID-19. The table came from immunoSEQ multiplex PCR; TCRdb's copy has only in-frame clones and leaves some out. The table lists 200,000 to 300,000 clones, more than 65% of them singletons. The specimen was peripheral blood. All receptors derive from a man in his forties who had recovered from COVID-19. Both conserved end residues are part of each CDR3. Fields, in order: V gene, CDR3 length, J gene, D gene, clone size, CDR3 protein, CDR3 DNA. A D gene is named only where the DNA matches it firmly. Expanded clones get a size class; other rows say once, few or many, or leave the size out.

>TRBV10-2|11|TRBJ1-2|NA|NA
CASRQNYGYTF
TGCGCCAGCAGACAAAACTATGGCTACACCTTC
>TRBV6-5|15|TRBJ2-7|TRBD1|NA
CASTTGTAVSYEQYF
TGTGCCAGCACCACCGGGACAGCGGTTTCCTACGAGCAGTACTTC
>TRBV19|18|TRBJ2-3|TRBD2|NA
CASSPQGGLAGYTDTQYF
TGTGCCAGTAGCCCTCAGGGGGGACTAGCGGGCTACACAGATACGCAGTATTTT
>TRBV6-1|15|TRBJ2-3|TRBD2|NA
CASSEASGGRDTQYF
TGTGCCAGCAGTGAGGCTAGCGGGGGGCGAGATACGCAGTATTTT
>TRBV9|15|TRBJ1-6|NA|NA
CASSVGSSYNSPLHF
TGTGCCAGCAGCGTCGGGAGCTCCTATAATTCACCCCTCCACTTT
>TRBV2|16|TRBJ2-7|TRBD2|NA
CASREPGLAGSYEQYF
TGTGCCAGCAGAGAGCCGGGACTAGCGGGGTCCTACGAGCAGTACTTC
>TRBV6-1|15|TRBJ1-5|TRBD1|NA
CASSELMTGVQPQHF
TGTGCCAGCAGTGAACTTATGACAGGGGTTCAGCCCCAGCATTTT
>TRBV9|18|TRBJ1-1|TRBD1|NA
CASSVNPRQGGMDTEAFF
TGTGCCAGCAGCGTAAATCCTAGACAGGGGGGTATGGACACTGAAGCTTTCTTT
>TRBV7-2|13|TRBJ2-3|NA|NA
CASSFPSRDTQYF
TGTGCCAGCAGCTTTCCCTCGAGGGATACGCAGTATTTT
>TRBV30|15|TRBJ2-5|TRBD2|NA
CAWSTSGGLQETQYF
TGTGCCTGGAGTACTAGCGGGGGGCTCCAAGAGACCCAGTACTTC
>TRBV19|13|TRBJ1-5|NA|NA
CASSGGSGQPQHF
TGTGCCAGTAGTGGGGGGAGTGGTCAGCCCCAGCATTTT
>TRBV6-5|15|TRBJ1-5|TRBD1|NA
CASRARQGRNQPQHF
TGTGCCAGCAGAGCCCGACAGGGCAGAAATCAGCCCCAGCATTTT
>TRBV5-6|14|TRBJ1-4|TRBD1|NA
CASSLGQGWEKLFF
TGTGCCAGCAGCTTGGGACAGGGGTGGGAAAAACTGTTTTTT
>TRBV6-6|15|TRBJ1-2|TRBD1|NA
CASSRGQGKVYGYTF
TGTGCCAGCAGTCGCGGACAGGGGAAGGTTTATGGCTACACCTTC
>TRBV30|19|TRBJ2-2|TRBD2|once
CAWSWAGLAGGEDTGELFF
TGTGCCTGGAGTTGGGCGGGACTAGCGGGAGGGGAGGACACCGGGGAGCTGTTTTTT
>TRBV3-1/TRBV3-2|14|TRBJ1-2|NA|few
CASSQGAHAYGYTF
TGTGCCAGCAGCCAAGGAGCGCATGCCTATGGCTACACCTTC
>TRBV7-9|16|TRBJ2-3|TRBD2|once
CASSLVDGRPSDTQYF
TGTGCCAGCAGCTTAGTAGACGGGAGGCCCTCAGATACGCAGTATTTT
>TRBV19|14|TRBJ1-6|TRBD1|NA
CASSRRDSNSPLHF
TGTGCCAGTAGTAGGCGGGACAGCAATTCACCCCTCCACTTT
>TRBV6-5|15|TRBJ2-3|TRBD1|NA
CASRNRQGGADTQYF
TGTGCCAGCAGGAATAGACAGGGCGGAGCAGATACGCAGTATTTT
>TRBV27|15|TRBJ1-1|NA|NA
CASKSWARRGAEAFF
TGTGCCAGCAAATCTTGGGCGAGGAGGGGCGCTGAAGCTTTCTTT
>TRBV30|13|TRBJ2-2|TRBD2|NA
CAWNLAGNGELFF
TGTGCCTGGAACCTAGCGGGTAACGGGGAGCTGTTTTTT
>TRBV28|14|TRBJ1-2|NA|NA
CASSRAGSARGYTF
TGTGCCAGCAGTCGCGCGGGGTCCGCTAGGGGCTACACCTTC
>TRBV25-1|16|TRBJ1-6|NA|NA
CARVRGGQTYNSPLHF
TGTGCCAGGGTAAGAGGAGGACAGACTTATAATTCACCCCTCCACTTT
>TRBV28|15|TRBJ1-1|TRBD1|NA
CASSFNRGRNTEAFF
TGTGCCAGCAGTTTTAACAGGGGCAGGAACACTGAAGCTTTCTTT
>TRBV19|17|TRBJ1-4|TRBD1|NA
CASSIFPGQPTNEKLFF
TGTGCCAGTAGTATCTTCCCGGGACAGCCAACTAATGAAAAACTGTTTTTT
>TRBV5-5|12|TRBJ2-2|NA|NA
CASSFYPRELFF
TGTGCCAGCAGCTTCTATCCGCGGGAGCTGTTTTTT
>TRBV3-1/TRBV3-2|12|TRBJ1-3|NA|once
CASSLNGNTIYF
TGTGCCAGCAGCCTAAATGGAAACACCATATATTTT
>TRBV11-2|14|TRBJ1-1|TRBD1|NA
CASSGLTGSTEAFF
TGTGCCAGCAGCGGGTTGACAGGGAGCACTGAAGCTTTCTTT
>TRBV6-2/TRBV6-3|17|TRBJ2-2|TRBD1|NA
CASSYELGQGDTGELFF
TGTGCCAGCAGTTATGAATTGGGACAGGGGGACACCGGGGAGCTGTTTTTT
>TRBV7-2|15|TRBJ2-1|NA|once
CASSPSRGRYNEQFF
TGTGCCAGCAGCCCCTCCCGCGGCCGCTACAATGAGCAGTTCTTC
>TRBV7-2|14|TRBJ1-1|TRBD1|NA
CASSPTGGRPEAFF
TGTGCCAGCAGCCCAACAGGGGGGAGACCTGAAGCTTTCTTT
>TRBV18|13|TRBJ1-4|TRBD1|NA
CASSGDSNEKLFF
TGTGCCAGCTCCGGGGACAGTAATGAAAAACTGTTTTTT
>TRBV19|13|TRBJ2-1|NA|once
CASREGSDNEQFF
TGTGCCAGTAGGGAGGGGTCGGACAATGAGCAGTTCTTC
>TRBV6-2/TRBV6-3|15|TRBJ2-5|TRBD2|NA
CASSLRGRAQKTQYF
TGTGCCAGCAGTTTACGAGGGAGGGCCCAAAAGACCCAGTACTTC
>TRBV27|16|TRBJ1-4|TRBD1|once
CASSKLYRGSNEKLFF
TGTGCCAGCAGTAAACTGTACAGGGGGTCTAATGAAAAACTGTTTTTT
>TRBV1|16|TRBJ2-7|NA|NA
CTSSQDGAGESYEQYF
TGCACCAGCAGCCAAGATGGGGCAGGGGAATCCTACGAGCAGTACTTC
>TRBV7-9|16|TRBJ2-1|TRBD2|NA
CASTLTSPGGGNEQFF
TGTGCCAGCACCTTGACCTCCCCGGGGGGAGGGAATGAGCAGTTCTTC
>TRBV3-1/TRBV3-2|14|TRBJ1-1|NA|NA
CASSLRNLNTEAFF
TGTGCCAGCAGCCTCAGGAATCTGAACACTGAAGCTTTCTTT
>TRBV30|13|TRBJ1-2|NA|NA
CAWRGRDFQGYTF
TGTGCCTGGAGGGGCCGGGACTTCCAGGGCTACACCTTC
>TRBV27|15|TRBJ2-7|NA|NA
CASSLSGRSGYEQYF
TGTGCCAGCAGTCTATCTGGTCGTTCCGGCTACGAGCAGTACTTC
>TRBV9|14|TRBJ2-3|NA|NA
CASSALTSRDTQYF
TGTGCCAGCAGCGCACTAACTAGCAGAGATACGCAGTATTTT
>TRBV9|18|TRBJ2-2|NA|NA
CASSEWDMGTGWAGELFF
TGTGCCAGCAGCGAGTGGGACATGGGAACAGGGTGGGCCGGGGAGCTGTTTTTT
>TRBV19|14|TRBJ2-3|NA|NA
CASSIGQVTDTQYF
TGTGCCAGTAGTATAGGACAGGTTACAGATACGCAGTATTTT
>TRBV24-1|13|TRBJ2-3|NA|NA
CATSVGGTDTQYF
TGTGCCACCAGTGTAGGAGGCACAGATACGCAGTATTTT
>TRBV30|12|TRBJ2-1|TRBD2|NA
CAWMGLVGEQFF
TGTGCCTGGATGGGACTAGTGGGTGAGCAGTTCTTC
>TRBV19|16|TRBJ1-5|TRBD1|NA
CASSIYRGLQNQPQHF
TGTGCCAGTAGTATTTACAGGGGGCTTCAAAATCAGCCCCAGCATTTT
>TRBV6-5|14|TRBJ2-7|TRBD1|NA
CASRQDRVGGEQYF
TGTGCCAGCAGACAGGACAGGGTCGGGGGTGAGCAGTACTTC
>TRBV4-3|15|TRBJ2-7|TRBD2|NA
CASSQWTSEVYEQYF
TGCGCCAGCAGCCAATGGACTAGCGAAGTTTACGAGCAGTACTTC
>TRBV5-4|15|TRBJ2-5|TRBD2|NA
CASSPSGAQGETQYF
TGTGCCAGCAGCCCTAGCGGAGCCCAAGGAGAGACCCAGTACTTC
>TRBV15|12|TRBJ1-2|NA|few
CATSRSRVGYTF
TGTGCCACCAGCAGAAGTCGGGTTGGCTACACCTTC
>TRBV2|12|TRBJ2-7|TRBD1|NA
CASGRDSYEQYF
TGTGCCAGCGGCCGGGACAGCTACGAGCAGTACTTC